A single sample gave rise to the 15 T cell receptor beta chains below, sequenced in a study of T cell repertoires in cytomegalovirus infection. MiXCR, run by TCRdb on the reads, gives a single entry per CDR3 protein. The table shows around 320,000 distinct CDR3 sequences, with roughly 9.5% occurring only once. Sequencing input: PBMCs. These receptor sequences come from a human donor in good health (CMV status not recorded). Some clones in this sample may be carry-over from other donors' samples.

The chain recombines TRBV7-9 with TRBJ2-3, with 9 nucleotides matching TRBD1. The V and J ends lost 4 bases and 5 bases, in that order; junction bases with no gene match: 4. Germline loops: CDR1 SEHNR, CDR2 FQNEAQ (reference sequence). The CDR3 loop spans 14 amino acids. The CDR3 DNA sequence: TGTGCCAGCAGCTGGGACAGGGCTTTAGATACGCAGTATTTT. Amino acid sequence: CASSWDRALDTQYF.

This clonotype has at least ten counts. The chain is built from TRBV7-2 and TRBJ2-1; D may correspond to TRBD1 or TRBD2 (5 bases each). The CDR3 loop spans 15 amino acids. Trimming cost V 0 bases and J 3 bases, with 9 bases left between them. Germline CDR1 is SGHTA and CDR2 is FQGNSA. The CDR3 protein is CASSLAWGYYNEQFF. CDR3 nucleotide sequence: TGTGCCAGCAGCTTAGCGTGGGGGTACTACAATGAGCAGTTCTTC.

This clonotype was seen only a few times. V gene TRBV4-3 combines with J gene TRBJ1-3, with TRBD1 identical over 7 bases. Germline trimming cut 3 bases from V and 3 bases from J; bases unmatched to any gene: 5. Germline V gene lookup returns CDR1 LGHNA and CDR2 YSLEER. The CDR3 has 15 amino acids. This chain's CDR3 is CASSHLQGIGNTIYF. The CDR3 DNA reads as TGCGCCAGCAGCCATTTACAGGGGATTGGAAACACCATATATTTT.

This clonotype was observed many times. The gene calls are TRBV11-1 and TRBJ2-7; the D gene is possibly TRBD1 (6 bases). The germline V gene encodes CDR1 SGHAT and CDR2 FQDESV (reference sequence). This CDR3 comprises 16 residues. V lost 4 bases to trimming and J lost 2 bases, with 18 bases between them. The CDR3 bases are TGTGCCAGCAGCTCCTTTGGGGGCGGAGTGACCTACGAGCAGTACTTC. This translates into CASSSFGGGVTYEQYF.

This clonotype was seen repeatedly, ten times or more. The CDR3 reads CASSRLVAGAFHEQYF. CDR3 nucleotide sequence: TGTGCCAGCAGCCGGCTGGTAGCGGGAGCTTTCCACGAGCAGTACTTC. The chain employs TRBV7-2 and TRBJ2-7; 9 bases match TRBD2. The CDR3 is 16 residues long. Germline-derived CDR1 and CDR2 are SGHTA and FQGNSA. V lost 5 bases, J lost 5 bases, and 13 bases stayed unmatched.

This clonotype has more than one count but fewer than ten. This chain uses TRBV7-8 with TRBJ1-6, with D uncertain. Trimming left V 2 bases short and J 10 bases short, with 9 bases between. Germline loops: CDR1 SGHVS, CDR2 FQNEAQ. The CDR3 runs 13 residues. CDR3 residues: CASSLSSESPLHF. In nucleotides, the CDR3 is TGTGCCAGCAGCTTATCCTCAGAGTCACCCCTCCACTTT. The variable domain in full, with the rest retrieved from reference TRBV7-8 and TRBJ1-6, is GAGVSQSPRYKVAKRGQDVALRCDPISGHVSLFWYQQALGQGPEFLTYFQNEAQLDKSGLPSDRFFAERPEGSVSTLKIQRTQQEDSAVYLCASSLSSESPLHFGNGTRLTVT.

In its sample, this clonotype was seen many times. The V and J genes are TRBV7-8 and TRBJ2-7; TRBD1 matches at 8 bases. V lost 5 bases and J lost 3; bases outside the gene matches: 3. Germline CDR1 reads SGHVS; CDR2 reads FQNEAQ. The CDR3 extends over 13 amino acids. In nucleotides, the CDR3 is TGTGCCAGCAGCCCCGGACAGGGCTACGAGCAGTACTTC. Its protein is CASSPGQGYEQYF.

This chain joins TRBV29-1 and TRBJ2-5, with 7 nucleotides matching TRBD1. The CDR3 has 12 amino acids. Trimming at V came to 4 bases and at J to 5 bases, leaving 4 bases not matched to a gene. Germline V gene data show CDR1 as SQVTM and CDR2 as ANQGSEA. The CDR3 loop is CSVARGGETQYF. The CDR3 DNA follows: TGCAGCGTTGCAAGAGGGGGCGAGACCCAGTACTTC.

In this sample, this clonotype turned up a few times. The rearrangement links TRBV7-2 to TRBJ2-5; 7 positions match TRBD2. V was clipped by 1 base and J by 5 bases; unmatched bases: 13. The CDR3 runs 17 residues. Germline V gene lookup returns CDR1 SGHTA and CDR2 FQGNSA. The CDR3 here is CASSLEWAGAPGETQYF. The DNA for the CDR3 is TGTGCCAGCAGCTTAGAATGGGCGGGAGCCCCGGGGGAGACCCAGTACTTC. The variable domain in full, with the rest retrieved from reference TRBV7-2 and TRBJ2-5, is GAGVSQSPSNKVTEKGKDVELRCDPISGHTALYWYRQSLGQGLEFLIYFQGNSAPDKSGLPSDRFSAERTGGSVSTLTIQRTQQEDSAVYLCASSLEWAGAPGETQYFGPGTRLLVL.

The chain joins TRBV6-4 to TRBJ2-7; D may be TRBD1 (6 bases). Germline lookup yields CDR1 MRHNA and CDR2 SNTAGT. The CDR3 is 22 amino acids. Trimming removed 6 bases from V and 5 bases from J, with 41 bases in between. The DNA of the CDR3 is TGTGCCAGCAGCGCGCCCGGGACACCGTTTTTCACTCTTATAGTCGCTTACCACGAGCAGTACTTC. Protein sequence: CASSAPGTPFFTLIVAYHEQYF.

This clonotype appeared a few times. V gene TRBV6-2 or TRBV6-3 combines with J gene TRBJ2-5; tentative D call: TRBD1 (5 bases). Looked up from germline, CDR1 is MNHEY and CDR2 is SVGEGT. There are 13 residues in the CDR3. Trimming pared 2 bases from V and 2 bases from J, leaving 6 bases between. The DNA for the CDR3 is TGTGCCAGCAGTTACAGGGGTCAAGAGACCCAGTACTTC. Its translation: CASSYRGQETQYF.

This clonotype was observed a handful of times. The CDR3 is CASSIATGTTYFYGYTF. CDR3 bases: TGTGCCAGTAGTATAGCTACCGGGACAACCTACTTCTATGGCTACACCTTC. This sequence joins TRBV19 and TRBJ1-2, with D perhaps TRBD1 (6 bases). Trimming removed 1 base from V and 4 bases from J, with 19 bases in between. The V gene's germline CDR1 is LNHDA and CDR2 SQIVND (reference sequence). This CDR3 has 17 residues.

This clonotype was seen many times. The V call is TRBV7-3, the J call TRBJ2-3; 7 bases are shared with TRBD2. V shed 5 bases and J 6 bases; nucleotides not matched to a gene: 14. Germline V gene lookup returns CDR1 SGHTA and CDR2 FQGTGA. This CDR3 has 16 residues. The CDR3 loop is CASSRLVGGPEDTQYF. CDR3 coding DNA: TGTGCCAGCAGCCGTCTTGTGGGAGGGCCGGAGGATACGCAGTATTTT.

The V and J genes are TRBV28 and TRBJ2-7; 8 nucleotides line up with TRBD2. With 6 bases clipped from V and 2 bases from J, the junction kept 6 bases outside the gene matches. The germline CDR1 and CDR2 sequences are MDHEN and SYDVKM. CDR3 size: 14 residues. CDR3 DNA sequence: TGTGCCAGCAGAAGCGGGAGTCTCGCCTACGAGCAGTACTTC. Protein: CASRSGSLAYEQYF.

This clonotype has just a few counts. The chain joins TRBV20-1 to TRBJ2-7; 9 nucleotides agree with TRBD2. CDR3 length equals 14 residues. Germline loops: CDR1 DFQATT, CDR2 SNEGSKA (reference sequence). The J segment lost 4 bases and the V segment lost 3 bases, leaving 7 bases of the junction unmatched. The CDR3: CSARGRTSAYEQYF. DNA of the CDR3: TGCAGTGCTAGGGGGCGGACTAGCGCTTACGAGCAGTACTTC.